This T cell receptor beta chain originates from a study of beta chain features in type 1 diabetes. Across the whole study: Age, gender and cell yields were similar between patients and healthy donors.

To note about this clone: The antigen remains unidentified.

The CDR3 totals 13 residues. The germline CDR1 and CDR2 sequences are SGHAT and FQDESV (reference sequence). The V segment lost 2 bases and the J segment 6 bases; nucleotides outside the gene matches: 3. All of the isolated RNA was reverse transcribed, so expressed TCRB transcripts were sequenced. Method: immunoSEQ multiplex PCR; TCRdb's copy keeps in-frame clones and lacks some. There are 300,000 to 450,000 clones in the sample; around 12% occur only once, and 0.015% to 0.02% lies in the top ten. Study-wide results and limits: TCRB repertoires of naive, central memory and Treg cells appeared more similar among patients than among healthy donors.

The material sequenced was naive CD4+ T cells from blood. The receptor was isolated from a young man in good health. This chain connects TRBV11-1 to TRBJ1-2; 7 bases fit TRBD1. The CDR3 DNA is TGTGCCAGCAGCTTAATCACAGGGGATGGCTACACCTTC. Its translation: CASSLITGDGYTF.